The following is a TCR beta chain sequence with its context. What antigen it recognizes has not been identified. Per-nucleotide qualities are absent, and no much larger clonotype sits a single base away. This sample stems from a study of control samples from healthy donors and cancer patients (dated by TCRdb to 2020 to 2021). V gives up 5 bases and J gives up 0 bases, and the segment between their germline ends measures 11 bases. From the cysteine through the phenylalanine, the CDR3 covers 14 amino acids. The kept DNA is CDR3 alone, 42 bases in frame from the first base. The germline V gene (reference sequence) supplies CDR1 SEHNR and CDR2 FQNEAQ. Receptor amplification or capture employed the immunoSEQ multiplex PCR assay. TCRdb provides this immuneACCESS table in a form limited to in-frame rearrangements. Some clones are lacking; in checked studies, under half of them reflect an unresolved V gene, and why the rest are absent is not known. Recorded for this sample are roughly 130,000 clones; roughly 91% of them occurred a single time. 1.5% to 2% of the sample comes from the top ten.

The chain was built from TRBV7-9 and TRBJ2-7; the best D guess is TRBD2, with 6 bases matching. Sequencing input: PBMCs. This TCR was recovered from a man aged 45 to 65 with head and neck cancer. The DNA is as follows: TGTGCCAGCAGCCCCGGAGGGCACTCCTACGAGCAGTACTTC. The encoded protein is CASSPGGHSYEQYF.